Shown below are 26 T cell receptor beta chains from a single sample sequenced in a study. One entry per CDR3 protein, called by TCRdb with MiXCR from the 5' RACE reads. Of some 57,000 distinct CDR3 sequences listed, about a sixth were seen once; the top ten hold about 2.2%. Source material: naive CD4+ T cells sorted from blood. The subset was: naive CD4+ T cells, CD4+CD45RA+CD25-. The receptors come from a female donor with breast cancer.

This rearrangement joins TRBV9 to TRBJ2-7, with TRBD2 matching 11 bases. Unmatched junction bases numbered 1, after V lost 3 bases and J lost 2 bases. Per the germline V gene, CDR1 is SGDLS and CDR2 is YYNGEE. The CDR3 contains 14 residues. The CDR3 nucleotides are TGTGCCAGCAGCGGACTAGCGGGGACCTACGAGCAGTACTTC. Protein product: CASSGLAGTYEQYF.

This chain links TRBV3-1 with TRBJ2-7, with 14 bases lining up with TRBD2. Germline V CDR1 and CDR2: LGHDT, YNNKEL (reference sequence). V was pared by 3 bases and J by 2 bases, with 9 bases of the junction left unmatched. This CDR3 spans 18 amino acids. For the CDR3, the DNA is TGTGCCAGCAGCCATACAGGGACTAGCGGGAGCCCTACCTACGAGCAGTACTTC. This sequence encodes CASSHTGTSGSPTYEQYF.

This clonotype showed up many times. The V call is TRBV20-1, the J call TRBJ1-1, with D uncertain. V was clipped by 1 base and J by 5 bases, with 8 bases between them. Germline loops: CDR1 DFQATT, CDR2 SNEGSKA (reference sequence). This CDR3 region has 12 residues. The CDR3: CSARGEGTEAFF. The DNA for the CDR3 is TGCAGTGCTAGAGGAGAGGGAACTGAAGCTTTCTTT.

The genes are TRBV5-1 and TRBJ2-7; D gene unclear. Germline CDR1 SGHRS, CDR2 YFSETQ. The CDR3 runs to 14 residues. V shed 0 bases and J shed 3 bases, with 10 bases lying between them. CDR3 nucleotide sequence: TGCGCCAGCAGCTTGGACGGTTCCAACTACGAGCAGTACTTC. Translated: CASSLDGSNYEQYF.

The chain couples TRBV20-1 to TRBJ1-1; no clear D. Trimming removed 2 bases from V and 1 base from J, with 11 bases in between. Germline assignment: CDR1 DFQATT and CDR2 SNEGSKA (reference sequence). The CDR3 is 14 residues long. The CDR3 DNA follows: TGCAGTGCTAGAAAACATCAGCAGAACACTGAAGCTTTCTTT. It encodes CSARKHQQNTEAFF.

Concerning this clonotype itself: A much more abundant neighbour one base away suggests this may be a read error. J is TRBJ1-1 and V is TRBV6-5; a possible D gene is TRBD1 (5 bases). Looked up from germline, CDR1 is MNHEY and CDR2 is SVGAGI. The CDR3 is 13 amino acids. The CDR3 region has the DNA TGTGCCAGCAGGAAAGCGGGGGGGGTTGAAACTTTCTTT. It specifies CASRKAGGVETFF.

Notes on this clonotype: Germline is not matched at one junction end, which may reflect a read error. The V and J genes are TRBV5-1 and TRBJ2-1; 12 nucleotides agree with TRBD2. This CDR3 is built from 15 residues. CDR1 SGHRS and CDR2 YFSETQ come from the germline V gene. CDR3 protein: CASGLRTSGNNEQFF. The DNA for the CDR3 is TGCGCCAGCGGCTTGAGGACTAGCGGGAACAATGAGCAGTTCTTC.

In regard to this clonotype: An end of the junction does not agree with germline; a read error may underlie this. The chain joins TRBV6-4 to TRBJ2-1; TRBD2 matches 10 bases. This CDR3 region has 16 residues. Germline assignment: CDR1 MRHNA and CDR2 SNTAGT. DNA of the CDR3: TGTGCCTGCAGTGACACTAGCGGGAACCTCTACAATGAGCAGTTCTTC. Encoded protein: CACSDTSGNLYNEQFF.

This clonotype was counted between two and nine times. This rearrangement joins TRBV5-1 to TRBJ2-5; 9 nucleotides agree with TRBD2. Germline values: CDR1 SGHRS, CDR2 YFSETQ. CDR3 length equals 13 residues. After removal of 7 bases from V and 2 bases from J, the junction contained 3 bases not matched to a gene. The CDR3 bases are TGCGCCAGCGGACTAGCGATACAAGAGACCCAGTACTTC. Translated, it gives CASGLAIQETQYF.

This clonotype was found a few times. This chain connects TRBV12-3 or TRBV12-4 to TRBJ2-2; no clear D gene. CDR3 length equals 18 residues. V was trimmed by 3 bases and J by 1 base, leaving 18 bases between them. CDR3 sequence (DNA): TGTGCCAGCAGTTTTAGTGGGTTTGGTCAGGAGAACACCGGGGAGCTGTTTTTT. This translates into CASSFSGFGQENTGELFF.

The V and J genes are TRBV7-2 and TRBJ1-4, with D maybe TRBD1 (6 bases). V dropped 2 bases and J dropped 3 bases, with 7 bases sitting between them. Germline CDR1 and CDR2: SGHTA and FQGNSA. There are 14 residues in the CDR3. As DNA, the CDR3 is TGTGCCAGCAGCTTAAACAGGGCTAATGAAAAACTGTTTTTT. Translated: CASSLNRANEKLFF.

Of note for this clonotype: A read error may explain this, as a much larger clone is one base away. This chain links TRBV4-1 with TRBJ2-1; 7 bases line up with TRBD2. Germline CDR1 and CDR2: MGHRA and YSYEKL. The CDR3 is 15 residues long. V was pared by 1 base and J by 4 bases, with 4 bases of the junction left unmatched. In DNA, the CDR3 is TGCGCCAGCAGCCAAGGTCCAGCGGGGTACAATGAGCAGTTCTTC. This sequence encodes CASSQGPAGYNEQFF.

The CDR3 DNA reads as TGCAGCGCTCGGGGGCTCCAAGAGACCCAGTACTTC. The encoded protein is CSARGLQETQYF. The V and J genes are TRBV29-1 and TRBJ2-5, with D perhaps given as TRBD1 or TRBD2 (6 bases each). Looked up from germline, CDR1 is SQVTM and CDR2 is ANQGSEA. V was trimmed by 7 bases and J by 1 base, leaving 10 bases between them. The CDR3 spans 12 residues.

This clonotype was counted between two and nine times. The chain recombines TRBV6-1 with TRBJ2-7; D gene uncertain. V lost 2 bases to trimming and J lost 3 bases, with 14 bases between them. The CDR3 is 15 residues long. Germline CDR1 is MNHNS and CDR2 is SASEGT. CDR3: CASSENAAGSYEQYF. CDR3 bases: TGTGCCAGCAGTGAAAATGCGGCAGGCAGCTACGAGCAGTACTTC.

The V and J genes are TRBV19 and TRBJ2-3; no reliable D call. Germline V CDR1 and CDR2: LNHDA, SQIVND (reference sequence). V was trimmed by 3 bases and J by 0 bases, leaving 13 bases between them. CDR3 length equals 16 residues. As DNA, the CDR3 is TGTGCCAGTAGTATTGATGGATTTACTAGCACAGATACGCAGTATTTT. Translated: CASSIDGFTSTDTQYF.

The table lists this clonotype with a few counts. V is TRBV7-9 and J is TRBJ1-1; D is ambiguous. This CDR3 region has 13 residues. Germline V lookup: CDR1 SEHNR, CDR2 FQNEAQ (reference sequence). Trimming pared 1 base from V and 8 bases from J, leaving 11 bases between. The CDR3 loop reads CASSLVSASEAFF. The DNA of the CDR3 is TGTGCCAGCAGCTTAGTCTCCGCGAGCGAAGCTTTCTTT.

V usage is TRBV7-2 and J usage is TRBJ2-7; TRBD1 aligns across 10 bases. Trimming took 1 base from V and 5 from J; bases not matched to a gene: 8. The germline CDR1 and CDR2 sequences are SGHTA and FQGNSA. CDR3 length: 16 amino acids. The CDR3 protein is CASSLELDRGYHEQYF. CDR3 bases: TGTGCCAGCAGCTTAGAATTGGACAGGGGGTACCACGAGCAGTACTTC. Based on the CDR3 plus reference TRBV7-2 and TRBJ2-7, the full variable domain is GAGVSQSPSNKVTEKGKDVELRCDPISGHTALYWYRQSLGQGLEFLIYFQGNSAPDKSGLPSDRFSAERTGGSVSTLTIQRTQQEDSAVYLCASSLELDRGYHEQYFGPGTRLTVT.

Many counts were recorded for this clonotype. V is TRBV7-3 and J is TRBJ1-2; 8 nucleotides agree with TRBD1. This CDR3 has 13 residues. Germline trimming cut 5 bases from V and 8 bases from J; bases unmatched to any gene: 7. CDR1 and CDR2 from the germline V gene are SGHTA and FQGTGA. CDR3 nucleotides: TGTGCCAGCAGCATCGACAGGGGCGGCGGCTACACCTTC. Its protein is CASSIDRGGGYTF.

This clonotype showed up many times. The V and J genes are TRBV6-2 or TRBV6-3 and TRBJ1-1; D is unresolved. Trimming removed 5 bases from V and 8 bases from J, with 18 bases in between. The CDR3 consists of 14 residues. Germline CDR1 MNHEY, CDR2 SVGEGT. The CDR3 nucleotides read TGTGCCAGCAGTGACCCTCGCCGGGGTGAAGAAGCTTTCTTT. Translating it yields CASSDPRRGEEAFF.

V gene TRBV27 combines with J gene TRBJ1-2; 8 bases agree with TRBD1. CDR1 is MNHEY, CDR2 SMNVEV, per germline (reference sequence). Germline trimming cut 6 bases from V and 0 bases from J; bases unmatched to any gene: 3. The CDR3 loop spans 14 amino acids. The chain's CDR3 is CASRLQGANYGYTF. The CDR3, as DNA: TGTGCCAGCAGATTACAGGGGGCTAACTATGGCTACACCTTC.

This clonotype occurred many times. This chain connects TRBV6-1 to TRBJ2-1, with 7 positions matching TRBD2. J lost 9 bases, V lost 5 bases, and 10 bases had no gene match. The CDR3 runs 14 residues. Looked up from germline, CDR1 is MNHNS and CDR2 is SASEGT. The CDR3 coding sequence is TGTGCCAGCAGTTTTAGCGGGCTGTACGGTGAGCAGTTCTTC. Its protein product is CASSFSGLYGEQFF.

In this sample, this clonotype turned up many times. The CDR3 bases are TGCAGTGCTAGAGAACAGAACTTACTACTAGCCAAAAACATTCAGTACTTC. It translates to CSAREQNLLLAKNIQYF. The J gene is TRBJ2-4, the V gene TRBV20-1; D gene unclear. This CDR3 has 17 amino acids. V lost 0 bases and J 0 bases, leaving 15 bases between the germline ends. The germline gives CDR1 DFQATT, CDR2 SNEGSKA (reference sequence).

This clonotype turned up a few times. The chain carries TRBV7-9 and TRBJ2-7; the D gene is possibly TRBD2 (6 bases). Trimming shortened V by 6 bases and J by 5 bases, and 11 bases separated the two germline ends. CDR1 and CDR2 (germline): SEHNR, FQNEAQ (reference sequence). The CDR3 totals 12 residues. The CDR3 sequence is CASSQRGNEQYF. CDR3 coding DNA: TGTGCCAGCAGTCAACGGGGGAACGAGCAGTACTTC.

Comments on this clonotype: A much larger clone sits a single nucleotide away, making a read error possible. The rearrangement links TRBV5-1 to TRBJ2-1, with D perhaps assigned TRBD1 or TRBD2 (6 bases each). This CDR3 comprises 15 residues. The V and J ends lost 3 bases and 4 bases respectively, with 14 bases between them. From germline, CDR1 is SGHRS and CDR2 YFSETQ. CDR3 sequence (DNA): TGCGCCAGCAGCTCGGGAGCAGGGGATTACAATGAGCAGTTCTTC. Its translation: CASSSGAGDYNEQFF. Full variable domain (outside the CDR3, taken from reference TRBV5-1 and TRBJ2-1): KAGVTQTPRYLIKTRGQQVTLSCSPISGHRSVSWYQQTPGQGLQFLFEYFSETQRNKGNFPGRFSGRQFSNSRSEMNVSTLELGDSALYLCASSSGAGDYNEQFFGPGTRLTVL.

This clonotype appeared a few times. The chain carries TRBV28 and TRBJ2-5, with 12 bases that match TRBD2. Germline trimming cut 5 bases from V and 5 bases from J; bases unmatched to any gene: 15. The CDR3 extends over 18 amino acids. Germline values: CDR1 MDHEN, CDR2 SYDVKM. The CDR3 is CASSNNGASGRAGETQYF. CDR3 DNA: TGTGCCAGCAGTAACAATGGGGCTAGCGGGAGGGCCGGGGAGACCCAGTACTTC.

The CDR3, as DNA: TGCAGCGTTGAAGCCTGGGCCGGCCCCTATGGCTACACCTTC. This translates into CSVEAWAGPYGYTF. J is TRBJ1-2 and V is TRBV29-1, with D uncertain. CDR3 length: 14 amino acids. Germline loops: CDR1 SQVTM, CDR2 ANQGSEA. V was pared by 1 base and J by 4 bases, with 13 bases between.